This T cell receptor beta chain was sequenced during a study of shared T cell receptors in the human thymus. The table came from immunoSEQ multiplex PCR; TCRdb's copy has only in-frame clones and leaves some out. Of over 350,000 clones listed, 85% to 95% are singletons. The TCR originated in a human donor. Material for sequencing was thymocytes.

The CDR3 DNA is TGTGCCAGCAGCTTTGCGGGGGAGCAGGAGACCCAGTACTTC. Encoded protein: CASSFAGEQETQYF. The chain has TRBV7-3 and TRBJ2-5; 7 bases fit TRBD2. After removal of 3 bases from V and 5 bases from J, the junction contained 6 bases not matched to a gene. The CDR3 spans 14 residues. The germline CDR1 and CDR2 sequences are SGHTA and FQGTGA.